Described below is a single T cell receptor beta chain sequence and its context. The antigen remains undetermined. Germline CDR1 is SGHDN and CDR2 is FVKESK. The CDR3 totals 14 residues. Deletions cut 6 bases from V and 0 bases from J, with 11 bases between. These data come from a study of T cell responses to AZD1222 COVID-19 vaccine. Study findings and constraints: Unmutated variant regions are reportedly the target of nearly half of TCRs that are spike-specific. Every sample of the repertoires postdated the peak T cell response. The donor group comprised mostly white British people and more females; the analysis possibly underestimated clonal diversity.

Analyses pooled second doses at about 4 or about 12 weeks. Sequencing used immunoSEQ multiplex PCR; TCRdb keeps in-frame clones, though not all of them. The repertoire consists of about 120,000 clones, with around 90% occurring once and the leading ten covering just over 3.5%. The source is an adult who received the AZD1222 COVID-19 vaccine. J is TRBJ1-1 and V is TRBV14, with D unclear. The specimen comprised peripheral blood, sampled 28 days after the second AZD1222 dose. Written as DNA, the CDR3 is TGTGCCAGCAGACCGGTTTTCATGAACACTGAAGCTTTCTTT. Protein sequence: CASRPVFMNTEAFF.